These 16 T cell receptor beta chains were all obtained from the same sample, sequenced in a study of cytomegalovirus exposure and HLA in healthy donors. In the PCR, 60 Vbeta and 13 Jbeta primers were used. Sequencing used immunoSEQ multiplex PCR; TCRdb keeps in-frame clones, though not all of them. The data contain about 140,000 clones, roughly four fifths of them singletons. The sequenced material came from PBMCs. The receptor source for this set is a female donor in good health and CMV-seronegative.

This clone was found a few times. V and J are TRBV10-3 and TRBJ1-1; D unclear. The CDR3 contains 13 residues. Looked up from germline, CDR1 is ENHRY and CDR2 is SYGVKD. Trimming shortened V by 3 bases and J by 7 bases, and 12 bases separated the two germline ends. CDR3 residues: CAISEGERVEAFF. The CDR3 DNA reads TGTGCCATCAGTGAAGGCGAGAGGGTTGAAGCTTTCTTT.

Written as DNA, the CDR3 is TGTGCCAGCAGTTCCTCTCGGACTAGCGCCGGGGAGCTGTTTTTT. Protein sequence: CASSSSRTSAGELFF. The chain is built from TRBV27 and TRBJ2-2; 9 nucleotides line up with TRBD2. The junction had 6 bases not matched to a gene; V was cut back by 4 bases and J by 6 bases. Germline assignment: CDR1 MNHEY and CDR2 SMNVEV (reference sequence). The CDR3 has 15 residues.

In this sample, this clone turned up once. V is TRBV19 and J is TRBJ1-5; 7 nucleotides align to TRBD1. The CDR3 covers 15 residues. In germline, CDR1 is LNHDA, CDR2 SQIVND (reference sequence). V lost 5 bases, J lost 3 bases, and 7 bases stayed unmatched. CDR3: CASSGTARNNQPQHF. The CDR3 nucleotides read TGTGCCAGTAGTGGGACAGCCCGTAACAATCAGCCCCAGCATTTT.

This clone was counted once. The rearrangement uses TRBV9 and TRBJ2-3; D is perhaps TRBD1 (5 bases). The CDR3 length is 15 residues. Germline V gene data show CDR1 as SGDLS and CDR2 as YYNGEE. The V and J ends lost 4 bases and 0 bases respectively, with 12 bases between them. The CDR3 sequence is CASSRDSLSTDTQYF. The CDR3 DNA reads TGTGCCAGCAGCAGAGACAGCCTCAGCACAGATACGCAGTATTTT. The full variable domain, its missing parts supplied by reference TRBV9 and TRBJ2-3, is DSGVTQTPKHLITATGQRVTLRCSPRSGDLSVYWYQQSLDQGLQFLIQYYNGEERAKGNILERFSAQQFPDLHSELNLSSLELGDSALYFCASSRDSLSTDTQYFGPGTRLTVL.

The CDR3 spells CASSVGGVTDTQYF. CDR3 DNA: TGCGCCAGCAGTGTGGGGGGGGTCACAGATACGCAGTATTTT. The chain joins TRBV10-1 to TRBJ2-3; 7 bases line up with TRBD2. The CDR3 length is 14 residues. J lost 2 bases, V lost 4 bases, and 3 bases had no gene match. The germline V gene encodes CDR1 WNHNN and CDR2 SYGVQD (reference sequence).

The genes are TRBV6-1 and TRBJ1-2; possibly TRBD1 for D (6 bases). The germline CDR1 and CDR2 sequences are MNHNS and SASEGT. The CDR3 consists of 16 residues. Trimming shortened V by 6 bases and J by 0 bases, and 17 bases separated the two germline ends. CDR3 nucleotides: TGTGCCAGCAGGGAAACTAACAGGGTTCCTAACTATGGCTACACCTTC. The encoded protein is CASRETNRVPNYGYTF.

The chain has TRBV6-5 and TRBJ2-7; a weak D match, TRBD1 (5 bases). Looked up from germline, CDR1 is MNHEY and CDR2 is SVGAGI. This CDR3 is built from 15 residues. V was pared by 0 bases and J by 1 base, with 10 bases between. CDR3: CASSYSLRQSYEQYF. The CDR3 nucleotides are TGTGCCAGCAGTTACTCGTTGAGACAGTCCTACGAGCAGTACTTC.

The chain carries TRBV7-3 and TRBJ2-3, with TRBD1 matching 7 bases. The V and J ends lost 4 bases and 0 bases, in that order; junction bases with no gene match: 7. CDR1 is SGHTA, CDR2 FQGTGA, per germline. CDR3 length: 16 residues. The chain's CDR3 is CASSSWTGPSTDTQYF. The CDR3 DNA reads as TGTGCCAGCAGCTCTTGGACAGGCCCTAGCACAGATACGCAGTATTTT.

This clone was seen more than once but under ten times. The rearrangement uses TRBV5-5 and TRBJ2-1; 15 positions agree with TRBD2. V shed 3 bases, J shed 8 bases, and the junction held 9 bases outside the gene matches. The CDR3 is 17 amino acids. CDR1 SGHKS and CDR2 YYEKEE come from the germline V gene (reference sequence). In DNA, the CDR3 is TGTGCCAGCAGCTGGACTAGCGGGGGGGCTCCCTTGGATGAGCAGTTCTTC. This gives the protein CASSWTSGGAPLDEQFF.

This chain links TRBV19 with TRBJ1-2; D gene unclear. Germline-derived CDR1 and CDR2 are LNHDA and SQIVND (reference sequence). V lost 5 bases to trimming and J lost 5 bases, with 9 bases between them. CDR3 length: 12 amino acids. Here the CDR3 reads CASSPSRYGYTF. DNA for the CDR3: TGTGCCAGTAGTCCCTCCCGTTATGGCTACACCTTC.

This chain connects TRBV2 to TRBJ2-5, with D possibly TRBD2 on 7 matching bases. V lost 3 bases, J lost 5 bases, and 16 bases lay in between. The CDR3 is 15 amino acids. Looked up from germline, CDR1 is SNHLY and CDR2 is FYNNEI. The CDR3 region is CASSDLAEGGETQYF. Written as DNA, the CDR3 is TGTGCCAGCAGTGATTTAGCGGAGGGGGGGGAGACCCAGTACTTC.

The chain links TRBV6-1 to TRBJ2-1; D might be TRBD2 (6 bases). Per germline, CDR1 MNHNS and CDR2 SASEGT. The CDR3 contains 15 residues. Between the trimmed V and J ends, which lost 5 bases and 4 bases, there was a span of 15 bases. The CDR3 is CASSLRSGPYNEQFF. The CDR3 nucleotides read TGTGCCAGCAGTCTACGAAGCGGGCCTTACAATGAGCAGTTCTTC.

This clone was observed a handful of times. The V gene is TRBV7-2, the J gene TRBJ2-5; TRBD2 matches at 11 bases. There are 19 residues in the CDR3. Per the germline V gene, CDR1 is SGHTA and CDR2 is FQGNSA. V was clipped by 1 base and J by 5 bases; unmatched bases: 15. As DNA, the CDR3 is TGTGCCAGCAGCTTAGAAGGGCAACTAGCGGGAGCCCTTGGCGAGACCCAGTACTTC. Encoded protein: CASSLEGQLAGALGETQYF.

CDR3 coding DNA: TGTGCCAGCAGTTTGGAGATTGGCGGGGGCACAGATACGCAGTATTTT. Translated: CASSLEIGGGTDTQYF. The genes are TRBV28 and TRBJ2-3, with D maybe TRBD2 (6 bases). Trimming shortened V by 3 bases and J by 1 base, and 14 bases separated the two germline ends. CDR1 MDHEN and CDR2 SYDVKM come from the germline V gene. This CDR3 is 16 amino acids long.

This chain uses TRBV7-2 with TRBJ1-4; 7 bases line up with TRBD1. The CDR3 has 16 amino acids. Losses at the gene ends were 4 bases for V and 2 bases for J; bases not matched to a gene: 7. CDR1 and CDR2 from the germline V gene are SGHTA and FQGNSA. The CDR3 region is CASSSEQGITNEKLFF. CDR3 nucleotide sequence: TGTGCCAGCAGCTCGGAACAGGGGATCACTAATGAAAAACTGTTTTTT.

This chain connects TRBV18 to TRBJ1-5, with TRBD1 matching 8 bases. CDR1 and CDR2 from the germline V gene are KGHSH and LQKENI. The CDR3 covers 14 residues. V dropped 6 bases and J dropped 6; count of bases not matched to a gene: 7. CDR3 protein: CASSRGQGGQPQHF. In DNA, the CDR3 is TGTGCCAGCTCCCGAGGACAGGGCGGTCAGCCCCAGCATTTT.